A selection of T cell receptor beta chains follows, all from one sample in a study of Ad26.COV2.S vaccination and SARS-CoV-2 variants. Assay used: immunoSEQ multiplex PCR; TCRdb lists only in-frame clones, some missing. The repertoire holds 380,000 or so clones, with approximately 83% as singletons. The starting material was peripheral blood, obtained in a trial of Ad26.COV2.S vaccine versus placebo. These receptors came from a person between 18 and 60 years old who received the Ad26.COV2.S COVID-19 vaccine or a placebo. Each CDR3 is given with its conserved first and last residue. Each record gives: D gene, J gene, clone size, V gene, CDR3 protein. The D gene is left open where the match is weak. Size values are once, few and many counts, or a class for expanded clones, and some rows have none.

TRBD1 TRBJ1-4 once TRBV2 CASSKLTGGFEKLFF
- TRBJ2-5 - TRBV7-3 CASSPRMNGETQYF
- TRBJ1-2 few TRBV2 CASSGQPTYGYTF
- TRBJ2-5 few TRBV3-1/TRBV3-2 CASSQGFHSQETQYF
- TRBJ1-2 once TRBV12-3/TRBV12-4 CASSSGFYENF
- TRBJ2-3 - TRBV19 CASSIALTDTQYF
- TRBJ1-5 - TRBV28 CASTLRGQPQHF
- TRBJ2-4 - TRBV18 CASSGSLGPKNIQYF
TRBD2 TRBJ2-1 - TRBV6-4 CASSDLAGPSYNEQFF
TRBD1 TRBJ1-5 few TRBV7-2 CASSIDRGSPAQHF
- TRBJ2-1 many TRBV2 CASSEHMESYNEQFF
- TRBJ1-2 - TRBV21-1 CASSKNRYRSNYGYTF
- TRBJ1-2 - TRBV18 CASSQVPDGGANYGYTF
- TRBJ2-3 - TRBV11-2 CASSFGSGDTQYF
- TRBJ2-1 - TRBV6-5 CASSNRRGSYNEQFF
TRBD2 TRBJ2-1 - TRBV4-3 CASSQETSGGLSYNEQFF
TRBD2 TRBJ2-2 - TRBV11-3 CASSIRGGSTGELFF
- TRBJ2-1 - TRBV19 CASSKRGGRSSYNEQFF
- TRBJ2-3 - TRBV7-2 CASSLGTSTDTQYF
TRBD1 TRBJ1-2 - TRBV6-5 CASSSGTDYGYTF
TRBD1 TRBJ2-6 - TRBV5-1 CASLLGQRNSGANVLTF
TRBD1 TRBJ1-2 - TRBV6-1 CASREIQGITNYGYTF
TRBD1 TRBJ2-1 - TRBV5-1 CASSDRDRRDEQFF
TRBD1 TRBJ1-6 - TRBV2 CASSAGTGDSPLHF
- TRBJ2-5 - TRBV20-1 CSAAQETQYF
TRBD2 TRBJ2-1 - TRBV7-9 CASSLATSGSYNNEQFF
- TRBJ1-1 - TRBV6-5 CASSYSSPTAEAFF
- TRBJ1-6 few TRBV12-2 CASRLTGGVTPLHF
TRBD2 TRBJ2-1 - TRBV11-2 CASSFLSGGAGDEQFF
- TRBJ1-2 - TRBV29-1 CSVAIVGPHYGYTF
- TRBJ2-4 - TRBV18 CASSRSIDWGSENIQYF
- TRBJ1-6 once TRBV5-1 CASSLGDLDNSPLHF
TRBD1 TRBJ1-2 - TRBV4-1 CASSEQTGGYYGYTF
- TRBJ1-2 - TRBV6-5 CASSYVGGRRTYGYTF
TRBD1 TRBJ1-2 - TRBV9 CASNLDPRQGNGYTF
- TRBJ1-1 - TRBV6-1 CASSESPAQGPPAFF
TRBD1 TRBJ2-5 - TRBV5-1 CASSNPQGNLGTQYF
- TRBJ2-3 - TRBV7-2 CASSRRLDTQYF
- TRBJ2-3 - TRBV9 CASSVTGAMDTQYF